The entry below gives a single T cell receptor beta chain sequence along with its context. CDR1 is SGHVS and CDR2 is FNYEAQ in the germline V gene. Trimming took 5 bases from V and 0 from J; bases not matched to a gene: 9. The length of the CDR3 is 18 residues. The data derive from a study of blood T cell repertoires in COVID-19. At the level of the study: Acute and convalescent COVID-19 specimens originated in the United States, Italy and Spain. The cDNA or gDNA used as material had been derived from T cells, B-cell-depleted T cells, or PBMCs.

Original processing notes: Amplified reference gene primers provided the basis for estimating nucleated cell counts. Profiling relied on immunoSEQ multiplex PCR, and the TCRdb table lists in-frame clones only, not all of them. The V and J calls and clone size were taken over from that table, and D and trimming were inferred from the DNA. The sample includes 65,000 to 75,000 clones, around 82% of them seen just once. The V call is TRBV7-6, the J call TRBJ2-1; 11 bases are a match to TRBD2. The clonotype comes from an older woman with acute or convalescent COVID-19. Sequenced input: peripheral blood. The CDR3 protein is CASSTLAGGASSYNEQFF. The CDR3 region has the DNA TGTGCCAGCAGCACCCTAGCGGGGGGCGCTAGCTCCTACAATGAGCAGTTCTTC.